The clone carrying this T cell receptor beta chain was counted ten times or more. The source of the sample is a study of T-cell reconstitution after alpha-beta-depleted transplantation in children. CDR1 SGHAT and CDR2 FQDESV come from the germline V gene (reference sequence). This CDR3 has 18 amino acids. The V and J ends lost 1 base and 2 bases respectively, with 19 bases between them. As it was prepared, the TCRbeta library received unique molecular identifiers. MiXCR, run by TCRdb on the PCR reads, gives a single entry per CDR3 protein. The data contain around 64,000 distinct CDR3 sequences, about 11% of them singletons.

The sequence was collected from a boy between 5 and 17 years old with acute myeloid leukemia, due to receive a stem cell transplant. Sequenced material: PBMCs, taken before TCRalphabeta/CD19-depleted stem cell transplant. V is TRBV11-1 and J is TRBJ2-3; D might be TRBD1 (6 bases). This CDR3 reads CASSLGGPGVGSTDTQYF. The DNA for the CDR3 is TGTGCCAGCAGCTTAGGTGGACCAGGGGTTGGATCCACAGATACGCAGTATTTT.